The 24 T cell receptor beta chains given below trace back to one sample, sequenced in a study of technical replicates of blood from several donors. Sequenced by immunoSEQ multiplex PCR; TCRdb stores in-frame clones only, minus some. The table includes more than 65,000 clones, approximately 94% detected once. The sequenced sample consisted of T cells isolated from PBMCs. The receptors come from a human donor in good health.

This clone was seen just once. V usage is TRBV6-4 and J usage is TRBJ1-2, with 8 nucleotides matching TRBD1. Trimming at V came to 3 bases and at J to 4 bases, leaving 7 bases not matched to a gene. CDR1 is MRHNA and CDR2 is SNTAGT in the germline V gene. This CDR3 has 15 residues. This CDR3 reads CASSEETGDRYGYTF. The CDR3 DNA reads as TGTGCCAGCAGTGAGGAGACAGGGGATCGCTATGGCTACACCTTC.

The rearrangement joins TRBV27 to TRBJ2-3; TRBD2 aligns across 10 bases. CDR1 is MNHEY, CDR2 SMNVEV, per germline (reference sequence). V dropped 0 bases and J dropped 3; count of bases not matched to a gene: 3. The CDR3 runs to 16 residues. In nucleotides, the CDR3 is TGTGCCAGCAGTTTATCAACTAGCGGGGCTACAGATACGCAGTATTTT. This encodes CASSLSTSGATDTQYF.

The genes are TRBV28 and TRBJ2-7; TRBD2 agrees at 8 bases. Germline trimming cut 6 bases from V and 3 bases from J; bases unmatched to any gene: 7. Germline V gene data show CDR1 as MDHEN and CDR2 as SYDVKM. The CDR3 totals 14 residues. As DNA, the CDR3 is TGTGCCAGCAGGCTTCCGGGACTAGACTACGAGCAGTACTTC. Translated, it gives CASRLPGLDYEQYF. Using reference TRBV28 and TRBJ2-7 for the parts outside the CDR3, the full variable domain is DVKVTQSSRYLVKRTGEKVFLECVQDMDHENMFWYRQDPGLGLRLIYFSYDVKMKEKGDIPEGYSVSREKKERFSLILESASTNQTSMYLCASRLPGLDYEQYFGPGTRLTVT.

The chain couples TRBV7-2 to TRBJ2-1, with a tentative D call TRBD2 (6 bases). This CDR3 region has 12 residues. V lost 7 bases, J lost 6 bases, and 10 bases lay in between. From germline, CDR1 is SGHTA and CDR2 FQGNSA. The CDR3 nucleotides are TGTGCCAGCACCCGGACTACCAATGAGCAGTTCTTC. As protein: CASTRTTNEQFF.

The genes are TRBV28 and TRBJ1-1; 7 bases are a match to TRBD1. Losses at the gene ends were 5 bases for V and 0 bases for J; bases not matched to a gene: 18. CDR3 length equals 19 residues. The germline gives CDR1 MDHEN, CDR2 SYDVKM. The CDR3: CASSPRYYRGPSMNTEAFF. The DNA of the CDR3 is TGTGCCAGCAGTCCGCGTTATTACAGGGGCCCGAGTATGAACACTGAAGCTTTCTTT.

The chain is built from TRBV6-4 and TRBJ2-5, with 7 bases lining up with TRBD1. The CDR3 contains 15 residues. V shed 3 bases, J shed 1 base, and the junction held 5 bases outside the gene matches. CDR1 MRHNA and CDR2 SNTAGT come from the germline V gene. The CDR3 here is CASSDLDRAQETQYF. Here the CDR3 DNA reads TGTGCCAGCAGTGATCTTGACAGGGCCCAAGAGACCCAGTACTTC.

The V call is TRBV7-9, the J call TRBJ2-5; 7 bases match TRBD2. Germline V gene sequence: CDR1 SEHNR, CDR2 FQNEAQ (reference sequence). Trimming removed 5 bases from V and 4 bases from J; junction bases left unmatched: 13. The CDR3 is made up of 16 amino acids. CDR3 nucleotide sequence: TGTGCCAGCAGCCCATCCGCAGGACTAGAGATAGAGACCCAGTACTTC. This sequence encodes CASSPSAGLEIETQYF.

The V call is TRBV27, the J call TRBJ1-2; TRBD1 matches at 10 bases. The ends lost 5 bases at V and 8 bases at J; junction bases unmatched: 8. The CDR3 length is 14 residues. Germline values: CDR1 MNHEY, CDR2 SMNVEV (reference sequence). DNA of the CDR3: TGTGCCAGCAGTCACCGACAGGGGGCTGACGGCTACACCTTC. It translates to CASSHRQGADGYTF.

This CDR3 reads CASTARPTGYNEQFF. The DNA of the CDR3 is TGTGCCAGCACCGCCCGGCCTACGGGCTACAATGAGCAGTTCTTC. The genes are TRBV27 and TRBJ2-1; D is uncertain. Germline V gene sequence: CDR1 MNHEY, CDR2 SMNVEV (reference sequence). Trimming shortened V by 7 bases and J by 3 bases, and 16 bases separated the two germline ends. The CDR3 is made up of 15 amino acids.

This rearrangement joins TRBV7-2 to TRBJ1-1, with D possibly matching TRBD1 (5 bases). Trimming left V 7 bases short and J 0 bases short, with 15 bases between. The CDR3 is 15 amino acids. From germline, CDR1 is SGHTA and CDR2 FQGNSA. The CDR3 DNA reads TGTGCCAGCACAGGCAGGGCTTGGGTGAACACTGAAGCTTTCTTT. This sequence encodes CASTGRAWVNTEAFF.

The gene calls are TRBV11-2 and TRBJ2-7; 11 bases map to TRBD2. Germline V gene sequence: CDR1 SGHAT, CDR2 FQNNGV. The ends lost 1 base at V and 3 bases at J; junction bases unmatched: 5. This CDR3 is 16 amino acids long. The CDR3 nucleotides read TGTGCCAGCAGCTTAGTCTTAGGACTAGCGGGCTACGAGCAGTACTTC. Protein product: CASSLVLGLAGYEQYF.

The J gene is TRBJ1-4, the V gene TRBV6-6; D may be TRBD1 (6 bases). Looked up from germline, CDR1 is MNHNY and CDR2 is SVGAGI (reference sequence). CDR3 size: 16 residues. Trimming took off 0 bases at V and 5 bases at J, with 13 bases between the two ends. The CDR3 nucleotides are TGTGCCAGCAGTTACTCCTCCGGGGGGCGGAATGAAAAACTGTTTTTT. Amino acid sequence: CASSYSSGGRNEKLFF.

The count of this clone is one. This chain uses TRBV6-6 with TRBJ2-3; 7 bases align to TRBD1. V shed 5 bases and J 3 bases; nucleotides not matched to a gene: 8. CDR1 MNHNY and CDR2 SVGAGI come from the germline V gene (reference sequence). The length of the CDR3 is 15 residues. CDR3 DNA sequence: TGTGCCAGCAGTCCTGCGAGGGGGCTTACAGATACGCAGTATTTT. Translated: CASSPARGLTDTQYF.

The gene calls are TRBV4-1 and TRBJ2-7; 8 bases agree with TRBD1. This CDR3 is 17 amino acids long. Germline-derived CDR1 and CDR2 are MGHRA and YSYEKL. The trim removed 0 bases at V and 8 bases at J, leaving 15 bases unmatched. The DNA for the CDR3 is TGCGCCAGCAGCCAAGATCAGATCGCCGCCGGGACAGGAAAGCAGTACTTC. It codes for CASSQDQIAAGTGKQYF.

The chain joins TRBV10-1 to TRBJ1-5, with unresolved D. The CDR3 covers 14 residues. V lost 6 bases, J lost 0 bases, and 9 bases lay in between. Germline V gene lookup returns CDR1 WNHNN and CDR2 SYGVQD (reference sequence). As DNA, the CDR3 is TGCGCCAGCAGGCAGAGGGTTAGCAATCAGCCCCAGCATTTT. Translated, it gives CASRQRVSNQPQHF.

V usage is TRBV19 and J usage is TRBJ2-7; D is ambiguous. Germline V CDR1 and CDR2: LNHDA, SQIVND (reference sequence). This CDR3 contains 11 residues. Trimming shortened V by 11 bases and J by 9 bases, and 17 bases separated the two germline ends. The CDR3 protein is CASEDRGWQYF. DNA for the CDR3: TGTGCCTCCGAGGATAGAGGATGGCAGTACTTC.

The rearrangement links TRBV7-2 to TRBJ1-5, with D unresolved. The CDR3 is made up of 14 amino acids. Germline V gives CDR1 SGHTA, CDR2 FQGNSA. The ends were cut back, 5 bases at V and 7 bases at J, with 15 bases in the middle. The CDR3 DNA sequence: TGTGCCAGCAGCCCAGGTCTGGTCGGACAGCCCCAGCATTTT. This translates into CASSPGLVGQPQHF.

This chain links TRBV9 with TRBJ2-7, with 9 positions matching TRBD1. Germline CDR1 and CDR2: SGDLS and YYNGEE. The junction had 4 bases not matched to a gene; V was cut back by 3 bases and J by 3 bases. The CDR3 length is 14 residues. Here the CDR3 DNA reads TGTGCCAGCAGCGCCGGACAGGGGATCTACGAGCAGTACTTC. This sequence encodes CASSAGQGIYEQYF.

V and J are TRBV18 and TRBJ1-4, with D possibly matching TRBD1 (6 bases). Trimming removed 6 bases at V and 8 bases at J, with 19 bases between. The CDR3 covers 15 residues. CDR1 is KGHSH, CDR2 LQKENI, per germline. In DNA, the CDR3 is TGTGCCAGCTCCCCCATGGTAGGGGGTGACGAAAAACTGTTTTTT. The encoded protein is CASSPMVGGDEKLFF.

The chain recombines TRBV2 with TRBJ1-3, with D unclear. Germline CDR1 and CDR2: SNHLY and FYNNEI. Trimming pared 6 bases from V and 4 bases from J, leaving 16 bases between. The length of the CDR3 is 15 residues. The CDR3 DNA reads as TGTGCCAGCAGCCCCATGCGGGAGGCCGGAAACACCATATATTTT. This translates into CASSPMREAGNTIYF.

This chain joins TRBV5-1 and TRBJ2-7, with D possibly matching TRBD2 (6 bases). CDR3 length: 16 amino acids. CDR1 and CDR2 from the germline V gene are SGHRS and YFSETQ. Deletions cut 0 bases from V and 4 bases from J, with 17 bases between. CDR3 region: CASSLASTGDTYEQYF. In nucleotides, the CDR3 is TGCGCCAGCAGCTTGGCCTCGACGGGAGACACGTACGAGCAGTACTTC.

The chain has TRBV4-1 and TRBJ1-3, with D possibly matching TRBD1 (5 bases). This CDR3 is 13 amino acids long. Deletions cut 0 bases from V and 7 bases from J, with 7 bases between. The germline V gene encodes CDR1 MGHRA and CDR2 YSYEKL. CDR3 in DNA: TGCGCCAGCAGCCAAGATGGGGGGAACACCATATATTTT. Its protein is CASSQDGGNTIYF.

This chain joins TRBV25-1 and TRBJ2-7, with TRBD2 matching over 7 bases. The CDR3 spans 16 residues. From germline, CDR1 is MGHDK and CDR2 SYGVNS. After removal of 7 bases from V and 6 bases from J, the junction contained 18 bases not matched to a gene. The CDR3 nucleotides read TGTGCCAGCAAAGCTCTTGGAGGTCTGGCGGGAGTCGAGCAGTACTTC. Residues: CASKALGGLAGVEQYF.

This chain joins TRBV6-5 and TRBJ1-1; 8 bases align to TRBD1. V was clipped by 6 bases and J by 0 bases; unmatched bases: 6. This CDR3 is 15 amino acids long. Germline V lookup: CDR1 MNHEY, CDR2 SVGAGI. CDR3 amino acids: CASRERTGLNTEAFF. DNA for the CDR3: TGTGCCAGCAGAGAGAGGACAGGGTTGAACACTGAAGCTTTCTTT.